The next 14 T cell receptor beta chains were all read from a single sample in a study of regulatory T cells in long-lasting Graves disease. The time point here: persistent/refractory GD, antithyroid drugs over 5 years with positive TRAb. From RNA extracted from PBMCs, the TCR library was made. With iRepertoire HTBI primers and Arm-PCR of CDR3 regions, TCR beta libraries were built. MiXCR, applied by TCRdb to the multiplex PCR reads, yields one record per CDR3 protein. The sample lists 400,000 to 500,000 distinct CDR3 sequences, 20% to 25% occurring once. The sequenced sample was peripheral blood mononuclear cells (PBMCs), obtained when the disease was refractory, from a patient treated with antithyroid drugs. The source is a female donor with Graves disease.

This chain uses TRBV7-9 with TRBJ1-3; no clear D gene. The germline V gene has CDR1 SEHNR and CDR2 FQNEAQ (reference sequence). Trimming took off 3 bases at V and 0 bases at J, with 12 bases between the two ends. The CDR3 covers 16 residues. CDR3 coding DNA: TGTGCCAGCAGCTTGAGTCCAGCCGACTCTGGAAACACCATATATTTT. Translation: CASSLSPADSGNTIYF.

This clonotype has a count of ten or more. This chain uses TRBV5-6 with TRBJ2-5; 7 positions agree with TRBD1. Germline values: CDR1 SGHDT, CDR2 YYEEEE. Trimming took 4 bases from V and 3 from J; bases not matched to a gene: 6. This CDR3 has 14 residues. The CDR3: CASSVDRVEETQYF. The CDR3 nucleotides are TGTGCCAGCAGCGTTGACAGGGTGGAAGAGACCCAGTACTTC.

Concerning this clonotype itself: This CDR3 fails to terminate in the conserved phenylalanine or tryptophan, so it likely reflects a read error. The DNA is left out, because the CDR3 cannot be placed on it with certainty; the CDR3 is given as TCRdb lists it. The rearrangement joins TRBV19 to TRBJ1-1; the table's TRBD1 call for D was not verified on the DNA. CDR1 and CDR2 (germline): LNHDA, SQIVND (reference sequence). The CDR3 spans 8 amino acids, including both terminal residues. The CDR3 sequence is CATDQGGI.

This clonotype was recorded at least ten times. The V and J genes are TRBV12-3 or TRBV12-4 and TRBJ1-5, with 7 bases matching TRBD1. V lost 4 bases and J lost 7; bases outside the gene matches: 4. The CDR3 is 13 amino acids. The CDR3 nucleotides read TGTGCCAGCAGTTGGACAGGAGGGCAGCCCCAGCATTTT. It specifies CASSWTGGQPQHF.

This clonotype appeared a few times. The chain couples TRBV4-3 to TRBJ2-7, with D tentatively TRBD2 (5 bases). V lost 4 bases and J lost 2, with 15 bases in between. This CDR3 spans 15 amino acids. CDR1 is LGHNA and CDR2 is YSLEER in the germline V gene. CDR3 region: CASSPASGDTYEQYF. CDR3 sequence (DNA): TGCGCCAGCAGCCCCGCCAGCGGAGACACCTACGAGCAGTACTTC.

This clonotype was detected ten times or more. The chain combines TRBV28 with TRBJ1-1; no reliable D call. V gave up 6 bases and J gave up 4 bases, with 6 bases separating them. Germline V gene lookup returns CDR1 MDHEN and CDR2 SYDVKM. The CDR3 loop spans 11 amino acids. DNA of the CDR3: TGTGCCAGCAGGTTCCTCACTGAAGCTTTCTTT. This translates into CASRFLTEAFF.

This clonotype was counted a few times. The V call is TRBV2, the J call TRBJ1-3; 7 nucleotides match TRBD1. Trimming took 8 bases from V and 0 from J; bases not matched to a gene: 10. The germline CDR1 and CDR2 sequences are SNHLY and FYNNEI. The CDR3 sequence is 16 residues long. This chain's CDR3 is CASRPTAGGSGNTIYF. The CDR3, as DNA: TGTGCCAGCCGCCCGACCGCAGGGGGCTCTGGAAACACCATATATTTT.

In this sample, this clonotype turned up a few times. The CDR3 protein is CASSSSGRTGETQYF. Here the CDR3 DNA reads TGTGCCAGCAGCTCTAGCGGGAGAACAGGAGAGACCCAGTACTTC. The chain carries TRBV7-3 and TRBJ2-5; TRBD2 matches 10 bases. Germline values: CDR1 SGHTA, CDR2 FQGTGA. J lost 4 bases, V lost 4 bases, and 6 bases had no gene match. The CDR3 runs to 15 residues.

There are many counts of this clonotype. This chain joins TRBV12-3 or TRBV12-4 and TRBJ2-5, with D tentatively TRBD1 or TRBD2 (5 bases each). CDR3 length: 13 amino acids. V was pared by 5 bases and J by 4 bases, with 11 bases between. The CDR3 DNA is TGTGCCAGCAGTCCTCCAGGGACAGAGACCCAGTACTTC. Translation gives CASSPPGTETQYF.

This clonotype was seen a few times. The chain links TRBV14 to TRBJ1-1; D perhaps matches TRBD1 (6 bases). The CDR3 is 13 residues long. CDR1 SGHDN and CDR2 FVKESK come from the germline V gene. V gave up 5 bases and J gave up 4 bases, with 11 bases separating them. The CDR3 loop is CASSKTRGTEAFF. The CDR3 bases are TGTGCCAGCAGCAAAACCAGGGGCACTGAAGCTTTCTTT.

The table lists this clonotype with many counts. V gene TRBV19 combines with J gene TRBJ2-7; TRBD1 might be the D (6 bases). This CDR3 is 13 amino acids long. Looked up from germline, CDR1 is LNHDA and CDR2 is SQIVND (reference sequence). V was trimmed by 5 bases and J by 3 bases, leaving 11 bases between them. CDR3 nucleotide sequence: TGTGCCAGTAGTGTCCGGGACAACTACGAGCAGTACTTC. It specifies CASSVRDNYEQYF.

This clonotype was recorded a few times. The chain joins TRBV5-6 to TRBJ1-2; D call uncertain. This CDR3 comprises 15 residues. The germline V gene encodes CDR1 SGHDT and CDR2 YYEEEE. Trimming left V 1 base short and J 2 bases short, with 12 bases between. In DNA, the CDR3 is TGTGCCAGCAGCTTGTTTGTTCAGCCGAACTATGGCTACACCTTC. Translation gives CASSLFVQPNYGYTF.

This clonotype was seen repeatedly, ten times or more. The rearrangement uses TRBV28 and TRBJ1-5; 7 bases line up with TRBD1. CDR3 length equals 15 residues. The trim removed 8 bases at V and 0 bases at J, leaving 7 bases unmatched. The germline V gene has CDR1 MDHEN and CDR2 SYDVKM. DNA of the CDR3: TGTGCCAGCGTCACAGGGGCATATAGCAATCAGCCCCAGCATTTT. Amino acids: CASVTGAYSNQPQHF.

The table lists this clonotype with a few counts. The CDR3 sequence is CASSRGARDGGAEAFF. The CDR3 nucleotides read TGTGCCAGCAGTCGTGGGGCCAGGGATGGGGGGGCTGAAGCTTTCTTT. The chain uses TRBV28 and TRBJ1-1; a possible D gene is TRBD1 (5 bases). CDR3 length: 16 amino acids. The V end was cut by 5 bases, the J end by 6 bases, with 22 bases between. Germline values: CDR1 MDHEN, CDR2 SYDVKM. The whole variable domain, filled in from reference TRBV28 and TRBJ1-1, reads DVKVTQSSRYLVKRTGEKVFLECVQDMDHENMFWYRQDPGLGLRLIYFSYDVKMKEKGDIPEGYSVSREKKERFSLILESASTNQTSMYLCASSRGARDGGAEAFFGQGTRLTVV.